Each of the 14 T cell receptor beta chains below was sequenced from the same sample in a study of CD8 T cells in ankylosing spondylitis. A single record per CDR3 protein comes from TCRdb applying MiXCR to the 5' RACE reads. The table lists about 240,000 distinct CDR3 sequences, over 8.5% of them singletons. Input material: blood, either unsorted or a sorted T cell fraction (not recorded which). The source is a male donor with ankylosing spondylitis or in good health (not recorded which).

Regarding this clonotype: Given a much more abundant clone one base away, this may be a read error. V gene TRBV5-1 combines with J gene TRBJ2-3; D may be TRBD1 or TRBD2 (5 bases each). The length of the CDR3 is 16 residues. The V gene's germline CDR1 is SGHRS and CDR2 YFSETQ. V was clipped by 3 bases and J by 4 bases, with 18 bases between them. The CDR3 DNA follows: TGCGCCAGCAGCTACAATAGCGTTCAGGGCGCAGATACGCAGTATTTT. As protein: CASSYNSVQGADTQYF.

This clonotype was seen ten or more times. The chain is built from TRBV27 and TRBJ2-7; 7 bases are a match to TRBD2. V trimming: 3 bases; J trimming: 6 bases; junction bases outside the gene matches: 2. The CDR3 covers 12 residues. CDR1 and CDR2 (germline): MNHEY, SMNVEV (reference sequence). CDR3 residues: CASSLRGGEQYF. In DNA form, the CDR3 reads TGTGCCAGCAGTTTGCGCGGGGGCGAGCAGTACTTC.

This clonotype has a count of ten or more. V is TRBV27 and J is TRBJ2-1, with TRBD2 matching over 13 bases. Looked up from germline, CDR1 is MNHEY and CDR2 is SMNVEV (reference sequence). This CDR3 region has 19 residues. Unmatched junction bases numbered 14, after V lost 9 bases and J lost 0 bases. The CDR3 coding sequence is TGTGCCAGAAGGCCGGGACTAGCGGGAAATTTGAGCTCCTACAATGAGCAGTTCTTC. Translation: CARRPGLAGNLSSYNEQFF.

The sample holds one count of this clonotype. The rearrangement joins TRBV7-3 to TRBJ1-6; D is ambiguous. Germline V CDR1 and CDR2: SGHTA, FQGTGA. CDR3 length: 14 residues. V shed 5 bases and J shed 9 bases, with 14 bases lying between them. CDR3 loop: CASSAGGKGSPLHF. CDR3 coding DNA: TGTGCCAGCAGCGCCGGTGGGAAGGGTTCACCCCTCCACTTT. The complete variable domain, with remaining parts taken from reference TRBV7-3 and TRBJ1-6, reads GAGVSQTPSNKVTEKGKYVELRCDPISGHTALYWYRQSLGQGPEFLIYFQGTGAADDSGLPNDRFFAVRPEGSVSTLKIQRTERGDSAVYLCASSAGGKGSPLHFGNGTRLTVT.

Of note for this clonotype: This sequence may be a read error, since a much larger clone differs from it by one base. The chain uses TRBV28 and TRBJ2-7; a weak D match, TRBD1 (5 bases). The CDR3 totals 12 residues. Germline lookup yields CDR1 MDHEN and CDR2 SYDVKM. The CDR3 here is CTSSPTGFEQYF. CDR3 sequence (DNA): TGTACCAGCAGTCCAACAGGTTTCGAGCAGTACTTC.

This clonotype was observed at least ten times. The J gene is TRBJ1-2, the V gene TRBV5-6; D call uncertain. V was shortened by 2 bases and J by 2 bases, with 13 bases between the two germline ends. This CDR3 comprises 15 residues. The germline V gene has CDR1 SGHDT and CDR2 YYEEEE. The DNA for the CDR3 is TGTGCCAGCAGCTTTTTAAGCAGAAACAACTATGGCTACACCTTC. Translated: CASSFLSRNNYGYTF. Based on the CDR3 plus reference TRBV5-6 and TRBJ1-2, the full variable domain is DAGVTQSPTHLIKTRGQQVTLRCSPKSGHDTVSWYQQALGQGPQFIFQYYEEEERQRGNFPDRFSGHQFPNYSSELNVNALLLGDSALYLCASSFLSRNNYGYTFGSGTRLTVV.

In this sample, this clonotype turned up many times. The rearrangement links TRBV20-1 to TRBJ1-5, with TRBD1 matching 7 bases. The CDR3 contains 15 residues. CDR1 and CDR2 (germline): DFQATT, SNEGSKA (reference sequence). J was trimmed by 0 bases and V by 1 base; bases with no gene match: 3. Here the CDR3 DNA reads TGCAGTGCTAGAGCAGGGGGAGGTAGCAATCAGCCCCAGCATTTT. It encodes CSARAGGGSNQPQHF.

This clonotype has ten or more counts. CDR3 bases: TGTGCCAGCAGCTTGCTAGACGGAACCAAAAACATTCAGTACTTC. It is translated as CASSLLDGTKNIQYF. The chain recombines TRBV7-2 with TRBJ2-4; no clear D. Germline lookup yields CDR1 SGHTA and CDR2 FQGNSA. The CDR3 loop spans 15 amino acids. The germline V and J ends were trimmed by 3 bases and 2 bases, with 11 bases remaining between them. The full variable domain, completed using reference TRBV7-2 and TRBJ2-4, is GAGVSQSPSNKVTEKGKDVELRCDPISGHTALYWYRQSLGQGLEFLIYFQGNSAPDKSGLPSDRFSAERTGGSVSTLTIQRTQQEDSAVYLCASSLLDGTKNIQYFGAGTRLSVL.

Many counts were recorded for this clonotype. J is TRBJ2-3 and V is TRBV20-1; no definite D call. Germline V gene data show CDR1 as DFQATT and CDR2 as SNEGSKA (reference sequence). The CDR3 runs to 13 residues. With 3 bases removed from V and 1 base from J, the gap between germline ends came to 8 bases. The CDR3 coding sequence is TGCAGTGCTAGCCCCAGTGGCACAGATACGCAGTATTTT. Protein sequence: CSASPSGTDTQYF.

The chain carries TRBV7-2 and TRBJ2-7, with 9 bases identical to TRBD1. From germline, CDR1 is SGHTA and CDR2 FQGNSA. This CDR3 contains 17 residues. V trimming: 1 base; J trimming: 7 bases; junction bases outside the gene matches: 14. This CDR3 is CASSLVTGGAKLGEQYF. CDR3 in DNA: TGTGCCAGCAGCTTAGTGACAGGGGGTGCCAAGCTGGGGGAGCAGTACTTC.

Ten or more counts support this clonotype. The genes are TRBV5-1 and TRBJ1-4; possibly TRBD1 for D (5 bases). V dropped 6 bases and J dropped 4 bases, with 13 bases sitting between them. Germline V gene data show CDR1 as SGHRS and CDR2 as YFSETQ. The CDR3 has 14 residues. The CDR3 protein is CASTLQGVNEKLFF. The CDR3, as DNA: TGCGCCAGCACCCTTCAGGGAGTTAATGAAAAACTGTTTTTT.

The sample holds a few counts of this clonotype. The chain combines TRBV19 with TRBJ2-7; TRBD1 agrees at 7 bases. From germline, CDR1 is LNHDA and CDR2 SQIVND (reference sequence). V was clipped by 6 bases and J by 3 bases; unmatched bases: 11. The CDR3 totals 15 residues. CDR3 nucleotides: TGTGCCAGTAGGAGTCACCGGGACAGAAACTACGAGCAGTACTTC. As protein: CASRSHRDRNYEQYF. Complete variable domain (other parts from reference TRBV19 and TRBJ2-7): DGGITQSPKYLFRKEGQNVTLSCEQNLNHDAMYWYRQDPGQGLRLIYYSQIVNDFQKGDIAEGYSVSREKKESFPLTVTSAQKNPTAFYLCASRSHRDRNYEQYFGPGTRLTVT.

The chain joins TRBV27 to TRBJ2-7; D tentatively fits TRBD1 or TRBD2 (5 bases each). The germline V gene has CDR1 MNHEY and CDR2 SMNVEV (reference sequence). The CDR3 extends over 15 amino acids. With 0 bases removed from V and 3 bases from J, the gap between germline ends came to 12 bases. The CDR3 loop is CASSLSGLANYEQYF. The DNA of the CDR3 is TGTGCCAGCAGTTTATCGGGGCTAGCCAACTACGAGCAGTACTTC.

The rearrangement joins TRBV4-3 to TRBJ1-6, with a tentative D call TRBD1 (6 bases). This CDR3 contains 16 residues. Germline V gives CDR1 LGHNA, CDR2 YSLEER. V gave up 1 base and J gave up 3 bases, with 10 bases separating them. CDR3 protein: CASSQVDRRYNSPLHF. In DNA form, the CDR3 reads TGCGCCAGCAGCCAAGTTGACAGGCGCTATAATTCACCCCTCCACTTT.